This T cell receptor beta chain was recorded in a study of blood T cell repertoires in COVID-19. As handled by the study authors: For nucleated cells, counts were estimated from reference gene primer amplification. The protocol was immunoSEQ multiplex PCR, while the TCRdb copy is restricted to in-frame clones and leaves out a portion. That table furnishes V, J and clone size, whereas the DNA furnished D and trimming. The profile shows roughly 140,000 clones, around 81% of them singletons. The receptor's source is a human donor in a cohort sampled during active COVID-19. The specimen was peripheral blood.

CDR3 loop: CASRAGTGAGANVLTF. As DNA, the CDR3 is TGTGCCAGCAGAGCCGGGACAGGGGCTGGGGCCAACGTCCTGACTTTC. The chain uses TRBV2 and TRBJ2-6; 10 bases agree with TRBD1. Germline V gene data show CDR1 as SNHLY and CDR2 as FYNNEI. The ends lost 6 bases at V and 2 bases at J; junction bases unmatched: 4. This CDR3 comprises 16 residues.